This T cell receptor beta chain is drawn from a study of blood T cells in healthy people across ages. Study outcomes and limitations: The recorded TCR beta diversity per million T cells decreased in a roughly linear manner with age. The diversity estimates, figures obtained from one million T cells, were considered underestimates.

A sample-barcoded 5' primer and a J-beta primer mix were used in a second PCR of roughly 6 to 11 cycles. TCRdb analysed the 5' RACE reads with MiXCR anew, one entry per CDR3 protein. The sample includes about 1.7 million distinct CDR3 sequences, 28% of them seen just once. Concerning this clonotype: Antigen unknown. A much more abundant neighbour one base away suggests this may be a read error.

Germline CDR1 is DFQATT and CDR2 is SNEGSKA (reference sequence). This CDR3 comprises 15 residues. Each donor gave approximately 9.5 milliliters of peripheral blood. The rearrangement links TRBV20-1 to TRBJ2-3; D remains unclear. The source of this sequence is a woman in her thirties in good health. Sequenced input: blood. For the CDR3, the DNA is TGCAGCACTCACATGGCGGCTATCCCCACAGATACGCAGTATTTT. Protein sequence: CSTHMAAIPTDTQYF.